This T cell receptor (beta chain) appears in the sequencing data of a study of Tregs in tolerant kidney transplant recipients. Study-level findings and limits: Tolerant patients' donor-specific Tregs expanded beyond overall Tregs, suggesting antigen-driven growth. For some patients, primers changed over time, blocking nucleotide-level comparison.

The nonmyeloablative bone marrow transplants came from related graft donors, with transient mixed chimerism. CD4+CD25+CD127- Tregs, CD4+CD25- non-Tregs, CD4 and CD8 cells were sorted. Profiling relied on immunoSEQ multiplex PCR, and the TCRdb table lists in-frame clones only, not all of them. The sample has 50,000 or so clones, about 92% seen once. A note on this clone: The antigen is unknown.

The length of the CDR3 is 15 residues. Germline CDR1 reads MNHEY; CDR2 reads SMNVEV (reference sequence). The ends lost 7 bases at V and 3 bases at J; junction bases unmatched: 5. The rearrangement joins TRBV27 to TRBJ2-7, with 14 bases that match TRBD2. This receptor was taken from a human patient who received a combined kidney and bone marrow transplant. Some T cells may originate from the graft donor. The specimen was CD8+ T cells from blood (PBMCs), collected 12 months after the transplant. CDR3 nucleotides: TGTGCCAGCACCCCAGGGACTAGCGGGAGCTACGAGCAGTACTTC. It translates to CASTPGTSGSYEQYF.